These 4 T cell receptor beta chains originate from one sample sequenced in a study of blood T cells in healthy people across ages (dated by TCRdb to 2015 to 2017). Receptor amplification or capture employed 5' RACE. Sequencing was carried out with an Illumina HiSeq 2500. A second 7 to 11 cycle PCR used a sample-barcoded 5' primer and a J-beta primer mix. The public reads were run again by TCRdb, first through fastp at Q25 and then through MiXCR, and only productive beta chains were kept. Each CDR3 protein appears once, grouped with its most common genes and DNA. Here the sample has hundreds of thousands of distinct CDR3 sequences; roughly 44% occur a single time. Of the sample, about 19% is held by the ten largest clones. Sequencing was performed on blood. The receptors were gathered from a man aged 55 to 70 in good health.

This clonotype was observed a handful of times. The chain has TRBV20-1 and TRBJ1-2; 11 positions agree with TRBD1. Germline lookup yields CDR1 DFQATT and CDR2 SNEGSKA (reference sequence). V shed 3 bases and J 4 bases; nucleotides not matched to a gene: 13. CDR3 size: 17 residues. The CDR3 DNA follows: TGCAGTGCTAGTGGCCAAAAGGACAGGGGGCGCTCCTATGGCTACACCTTC. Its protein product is CSASGQKDRGRSYGYTF.

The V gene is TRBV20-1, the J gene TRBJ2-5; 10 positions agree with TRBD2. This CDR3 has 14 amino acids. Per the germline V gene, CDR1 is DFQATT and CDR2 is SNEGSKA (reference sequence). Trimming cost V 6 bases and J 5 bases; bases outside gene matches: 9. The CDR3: CSAPGLAGVETQYF. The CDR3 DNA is TGCAGTGCCCCGGGGCTAGCGGGGGTGGAGACCCAGTACTTC.

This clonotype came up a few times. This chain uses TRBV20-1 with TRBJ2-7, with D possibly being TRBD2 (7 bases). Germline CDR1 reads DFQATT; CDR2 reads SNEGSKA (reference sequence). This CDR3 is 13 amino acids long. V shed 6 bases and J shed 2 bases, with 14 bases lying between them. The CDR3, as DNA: TGCAGTGCGAGGGGGGGGAGCCCCTACGAGCAGTACTTC. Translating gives CSARGGSPYEQYF.

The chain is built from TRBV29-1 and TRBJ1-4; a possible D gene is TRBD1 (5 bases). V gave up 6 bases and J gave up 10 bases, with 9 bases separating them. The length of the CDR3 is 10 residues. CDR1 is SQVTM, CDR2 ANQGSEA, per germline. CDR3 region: CSVGDGKLFF. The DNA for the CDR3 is TGCAGCGTGGGGGATGGAAAACTGTTTTTT.